The sample holds a few counts of the clone carrying this T cell receptor beta chain. Using constant-segment primers, 5'RACE produced TCR alpha and TCR beta cDNA libraries carrying sample barcodes and UMIs. TCRdb recomputed calls from the 5' RACE reads with MiXCR, one row per CDR3 protein. The sample holds approximately 100,000 distinct CDR3 sequences, 11% seen once. This entry is derived from a study of T-cell memory formation after mild COVID-19. The ends were cut back, 0 bases at V and 0 bases at J, with 21 bases in the middle. This CDR3 spans 19 amino acids. The germline V gene has CDR1 SGHRS and CDR2 YFSETQ.

The chain links TRBV5-1 to TRBJ1-1; no clear D gene. Sequencing input: PBMCs or a T cell subset sorted from them (not recorded which). The receptor's source is a man between 18 and 35 years old who had mild COVID-19 (a few samples of this study predate the infection). Cell type and time point are not known. The CDR3 region has the DNA TGCGCCAGCAGCTTGGGGGCCAGACGGTTCATGGGGATGAACACTGAAGCTTTCTTT. It codes for CASSLGARRFMGMNTEAFF.